Listed below are T cell receptor beta chains from one sample, sequenced in a study of cytotoxic CD8 clonotypes in ibrutinib-treated CLL. TCRdb keeps only in-frame clones here, not all; method: immunoSEQ multiplex PCR. The sample records about 130,000 clones, under 90% being singletons. The sequencing used PBMCs, collected after 24 months of ibrutinib treatment. The receptors here all came from a human donor with chronic lymphocytic leukemia. Each CDR3 is given with its conserved first and last residue. D genes are given only for firm matches. Clone size is stated in some rows and not others, as once, few, many or a class when expanded.

J | length | V | size | D | CDR3 | DNA
TRBJ1-2 | 13 | TRBV7-6 | NA | NA | CASSSDRRNGYTF | TGTGCCAGCAGTTCCGACAGGCGAAATGGCTACACCTTC
TRBJ2-7 | 13 | TRBV18 | NA | TRBD1 | CASSPGQNYEQYF | TGTGCCAGCTCGCCGGGACAGAACTACGAGCAGTACTTC
TRBJ2-7 | 11 | TRBV13 | few | NA | CASSLGYEQYF | TGTGCCAGCAGCTTGGGGTACGAGCAGTACTTC
TRBJ1-4 | 15 | TRBV5-4 | NA | TRBD1 | CASSPTGGLNEKLFF | TGTGCCAGCAGCCCAACAGGGGGCCTTAATGAAAAACTGTTTTTT
TRBJ2-5 | 14 | TRBV5-5 | NA | NA | CASSLVALQETQYF | TGTGCCAGCAGCTTGGTAGCACTGCAAGAGACCCAGTACTTC
TRBJ1-1 | 15 | TRBV4-3 | NA | NA | CASSQGAGEGTEAFF | TGCGCCAGCAGCCAAGGGGCCGGGGAAGGCACTGAAGCTTTCTTT
TRBJ2-1 | 15 | TRBV6-1 | NA | TRBD1 | CASSTGTGYVNEQFF | TGTGCCAGCAGTACCGGGACAGGGTATGTCAATGAGCAGTTCTTC
TRBJ2-2 | 16 | TRBV6-6 | NA | TRBD1 | CASSSTGGQGTGELFF | TGTGCCAGCAGTTCGACAGGGGGCCAGGGAACCGGGGAGCTGTTTTTT
TRBJ2-7 | 13 | TRBV5-4 | few | NA | CASSPQASYEQYF | TGTGCCAGCAGCCCACAGGCTTCCTACGAGCAGTACTTC
TRBJ2-7 | 14 | TRBV2 | NA | NA | CASFQNRPSYEQYF | TGTGCCAGTTTCCAAAACAGGCCCTCGTACGAGCAGTACTTC
TRBJ1-5 | 13 | TRBV7-8 | NA | NA | CASSRTFNQPQHF | TGTGCCAGCAGCAGAACCTTCAATCAGCCCCAGCATTTT
TRBJ1-4 | 14 | TRBV12-5 | NA | NA | CASGPTPGTEKLFF | TGTGCTAGTGGCCCCACCCCGGGGACTGAAAAACTGTTTTTT
TRBJ1-2 | 12 | TRBV7-2 | NA | NA | CAGGQGSYGYTF | TGTGCCGGGGGGCAGGGCAGCTATGGCTACACCTTC
TRBJ1-5 | 14 | TRBV19 | NA | NA | CASSTGDGIQPQHF | TGTGCCAGTAGTACCGGGGACGGAATCCAGCCCCAGCATTTT
TRBJ2-7 | 15 | TRBV13 | NA | TRBD1 | CASSLVRQGSYEQYF | TGTGCCAGCAGCTTAGTCAGACAGGGATCCTACGAGCAGTACTTC
TRBJ2-1 | 18 | TRBV7-9 | NA | TRBD2 | CASSLALGTSGGNNEQFF | TGTGCCAGCAGCTTAGCCCTCGGGACTAGCGGGGGGAACAATGAGCAGTTCTTC
TRBJ2-5 | 16 | TRBV27 | NA | NA | CASSLLAGGAKETQYF | TGTGCCAGCAGTTTACTGGCAGGCGGGGCCAAAGAGACCCAGTACTTC
TRBJ2-1 | 13 | TRBV7-2 | NA | TRBD1 | CASSRYRGDEQFF | TGTGCCAGCAGCCGATACAGGGGCGATGAGCAGTTCTTC
TRBJ2-7 | 16 | TRBV27 | NA | TRBD2 | CASSTTGASGGSEQYF | TGTGCCAGCAGTACGACTGGAGCCAGCGGGGGAAGCGAGCAGTACTTC
TRBJ2-2 | 15 | TRBV9 | NA | TRBD1 | CASSVGTANTGELFF | TGTGCCAGCAGCGTCGGGACAGCGAACACCGGGGAGCTGTTTTTT
TRBJ1-1 | 14 | TRBV7-2 | NA | NA | CASSWDGGTTEAFF | TGTGCCAGCAGCTGGGATGGAGGGACCACTGAAGCTTTCTTT
TRBJ1-2 | 14 | TRBV28 | NA | NA | CASSPPDKNYGYTF | TGTGCCAGCAGTCCCCCGGACAAGAACTATGGCTACACCTTC
TRBJ1-2 | 16 | TRBV28 | once | NA | CASSPSGKVLDYGYTF | TGTGCCAGCAGTCCTTCGGGGAAGGTTTTGGACTATGGCTACACCTTC
TRBJ2-5 | 16 | TRBV5-1 | NA | NA | CASSPHLTVPQETQYF | TGCGCCAGCAGCCCCCACTTGACAGTGCCACAAGAGACCCAGTACTTC
TRBJ2-3 | 12 | TRBV6-6 | NA | NA | CASSRSVDTQYF | TGTGCCAGCAGTCGGAGTGTGGATACGCAGTATTTT
TRBJ1-1 | 13 | TRBV7-8 | NA | NA | CASSLNANTEAFF | TGTGCCAGCAGCTTAAATGCGAACACTGAAGCTTTCTTT
TRBJ1-6 | 13 | TRBV7-2 | NA | NA | CASSSRVGSPLHF | TGTGCCAGCAGCTCCAGGGTGGGCTCACCCCTCCACTTT
TRBJ2-4 | 17 | TRBV7-2 | NA | NA | CASSPPREIVAKNIQYF | TGTGCCAGCAGTCCCCCCAGGGAGATCGTAGCCAAAAACATTCAGTACTTC
TRBJ1-2 | 12 | TRBV11-2 | few | TRBD1 | CASSRQGDGYTF | TGTGCCAGCAGCCGACAGGGAGATGGCTACACCTTC
TRBJ1-4 | 12 | TRBV30 | NA | NA | CAWKDGNEKLFF | TGTGCCTGGAAAGACGGCAATGAAAAACTGTTTTTT
TRBJ2-5 | 14 | TRBV7-3 | NA | NA | CASSLGGYQETQYF | TGTGCCAGCAGCTTAGGGGGATACCAAGAGACCCAGTACTTC
TRBJ2-6 | 20 | TRBV4-3 | NA | NA | CASSQSPSGAGAGGANVLTF | TGCGCCAGCAGCCAGTCTCCATCGGGGGCGGGGGCTGGCGGGGCCAACGTCCTGACTTTC
TRBJ2-1 | 11 | TRBV7-2 | NA | NA | CASSLRNEQFF | TGTGCCAGCAGCTTACGTAATGAGCAGTTCTTC
TRBJ1-5 | 16 | TRBV5-8 | NA | NA | CASSLELLSGVEPQHF | TGTGCCAGCAGCTTGGAATTGTTATCGGGGGTAGAGCCCCAGCATTTT
TRBJ2-7 | 12 | TRBV6-6 | NA | TRBD1 | CATGQGSYEQYF | TGTGCCACCGGACAGGGCAGCTACGAGCAGTACTTC
TRBJ1-2 | 14 | TRBV28 | few | NA | CASSYGDEDYGYTF | TGTGCCAGCAGTTATGGGGACGAAGATTATGGCTACACCTTC
TRBJ2-4 | 15 | TRBV21-1 | NA | NA | CASSKKMLAKNIQYF | TGTGCCAGCAGCAAGAAGATGTTGGCCAAAAACATTCAGTACTTC
TRBJ1-2 | 14 | TRBV18 | NA | TRBD1 | CASSPNEGAEDYTF | TGTGCCAGCTCACCAAACGAGGGGGCGGAAGACTACACCTTC
TRBJ1-5 | 15 | TRBV28 | NA | NA | CASSLSLWSYQPQHF | TGTGCCAGCAGTTTATCCCTATGGTCCTACCAGCCCCAGCATTTT
TRBJ2-3 | 16 | TRBV19 | NA | NA | CASSISGRRGTDTQYF | TGTGCCAGTAGTATCTCGGGACGGCGGGGCACAGATACGCAGTATTTT
TRBJ2-7 | 15 | TRBV5-4 | NA | NA | CASSKDRRGRSEQYF | TGTGCCAGCAGCAAAGACAGGAGGGGAAGGAGCGAGCAGTACTTC
TRBJ2-3 | 15 | TRBV7-9 | once | NA | CASSQTGGGTDTQYF | TGTGCCAGCAGCCAGACAGGAGGAGGAACAGATACGCAGTATTTT
TRBJ2-2 | 11 | TRBV20-1 | NA | NA | CSLRAAGELFF | TGCAGTCTAAGGGCGGCCGGGGAGCTGTTTTTT
TRBJ1-2 | 14 | TRBV7-9 | NA | NA | CASSQDFSNYGYTF | TGTGCCAGCAGCCAGGACTTCTCAAACTATGGCTACACCTTC
TRBJ2-3 | 16 | TRBV19 | NA | TRBD2 | CASSSSAGPPTDTQYF | TGTGCCAGTAGTTCGTCAGCGGGGCCACCCACAGATACGCAGTATTTT
TRBJ2-4 | 14 | TRBV7-9 | NA | NA | CASSLGTAKNIQYF | TGTGCCAGCAGCCTGGGGACAGCCAAAAACATTCAGTACTTC
TRBJ2-7 | 11 | TRBV5-4 | NA | NA | CASSSNYEQYF | TGTGCCAGCAGCTCGAACTACGAGCAGTACTTC
TRBJ1-1 | 14 | TRBV5-1 | NA | NA | CASSLGGELTEAFF | TGCGCCAGCAGCTTGGGTGGGGAGCTCACTGAAGCTTTCTTT
TRBJ2-7 | 14 | TRBV6-1 | NA | NA | CASSGEVSSYEQYF | TGTGCCAGCAGTGGTGAGGTTAGCTCCTACGAGCAGTACTTC
TRBJ2-1 | 15 | TRBV7-2 | once | TRBD2 | CASSLVRAPGGEQFF | TGTGCCAGCAGCTTAGTAAGGGCCCCGGGGGGTGAGCAGTTCTTC
TRBJ1-6 | 15 | TRBV6-6 | NA | NA | CASSYQAGLGSPLHF | TGTGCCAGCAGTTACCAGGCGGGACTGGGGTCACCCCTCCACTTT
TRBJ2-5 | 15 | TRBV9 | many | NA | CASSVEARNLETQYF | TGTGCCAGCAGCGTAGAAGCCAGGAACCTAGAGACCCAGTACTTC
TRBJ1-1 | 12 | TRBV19 | NA | NA | CASTLGFAEAFF | TGTGCCAGTACTCTGGGTTTCGCTGAAGCTTTCTTT
TRBJ2-7 | 14 | TRBV30 | NA | NA | CAWSVSHLLLEQYF | TGTGCCTGGAGTGTATCCCACCTCCTCTTAGAGCAGTACTTC
TRBJ2-3 | 18 | TRBV18 | NA | TRBD2 | CASSPPKAGALSTDTQYF | TGTGCCAGCTCACCACCTAAAGCGGGGGCCCTGAGCACAGATACGCAGTATTTT
TRBJ2-5 | 15 | TRBV7-3 | NA | TRBD2 | CASSPASGLQETQYF | TGTGCCAGCAGCCCCGCTAGCGGGCTACAAGAGACCCAGTACTTC
TRBJ2-6 | 14 | TRBV18 | NA | NA | CASSGDSGANVLTF | TGTGCCAGCTCCGGGGACTCTGGGGCCAACGTCCTGACTTTC
TRBJ2-6 | 18 | TRBV27 | once | NA | CASSFAPGAMVGANVLTF | TGTGCCAGCAGTTTCGCGCCGGGGGCGATGGTTGGGGCCAACGTCCTGACTTTC
TRBJ1-6 | 12 | TRBV6-5 | NA | NA | CASSYTSAALHF | TGTGCCAGCAGTTACACTTCGGCTGCCCTCCACTTT